These T cell receptor beta chains were read from a single sample in a study of blood T cell repertoires in COVID-19. Repertoires were generated with immunoSEQ multiplex PCR, while TCRdb's copy carries only in-frame clones and drops some. Of 60,000 to 70,000 clones in the sample, roughly 80% were seen once. Sequencing used peripheral blood. The source of these receptors is a human donor in a cohort sampled during active COVID-19. Both conserved end residues are part of each CDR3. D genes are given only for firm matches. Clone size is stated in some rows and not others, as once, few, many or a class when expanded.

D	size	V	J	CDR3	DNA
TRBD1	.	TRBV18	TRBJ1-3	CASSPLGTGQGNTIYF	TGTGCCAGCTCACCGCTTGGGACAGGGCAAGGAAACACCATATATTTT
.	.	TRBV21-1	TRBJ2-5	CASSKVMYF	TGTGCCAGCAGCAAAGTTATGTACTTC
TRBD2	.	TRBV7-8	TRBJ2-1	CASSLARGLAGGNSYNEQFF	TGTGCCAGCAGCTTAGCGAGGGGACTAGCGGGGGGGAACTCCTACAATGAGCAGTTCTTC
.	.	TRBV7-2	TRBJ1-5	CASSPNGQLNQPQHF	TGTGCCAGCAGCCCAAACGGACAGTTAAATCAGCCCCAGCATTTT
.	.	TRBV7-3	TRBJ1-4	CASRVGAGLYEKLFF	TGTGCCAGCAGGGTCGGGGCGGGACTTTATGAAAAACTGTTTTTT
.	.	TRBV30	TRBJ2-5	CAWSVLPVETQYF	TGTGCCTGGAGTGTACTCCCGGTCGAGACCCAGTACTTC
TRBD1	.	TRBV7-2	TRBJ1-3	CASSPRQGSGNTIYF	TGTGCCAGCAGCCCAAGACAGGGGAGTGGAAACACCATATATTTT
TRBD2	once	TRBV11-2	TRBJ2-1	CASRRSGGGSYNEQFF	TGTGCCAGCAGGCGTAGCGGGGGAGGGTCCTACAATGAGCAGTTCTTC
TRBD1	.	TRBV5-1	TRBJ1-2	CASSPFTGGEAGYTF	TGCGCCAGCAGCCCATTTACAGGGGGCGAGGCTGGCTACACCTTC
TRBD1	.	TRBV9	TRBJ2-7	CASSALTGGFGEQYF	TGTGCCAGCAGCGCCTTGACAGGGGGTTTTGGCGAGCAGTACTTC
TRBD1	.	TRBV2	TRBJ2-7	CASKGQGNEQYF	TGTGCCAGCAAAGGACAGGGGAACGAGCAGTACTTC
TRBD1	.	TRBV28	TRBJ1-2	CASSVDRGVYGYTF	TGTGCCAGCAGCGTGGACAGGGGGGTCTATGGCTACACCTTC
.	.	TRBV5-1	TRBJ1-1	CASSLESRNTEAFF	TGCGCCAGCAGCTTGGAGTCCAGAAACACTGAAGCTTTCTTT
.	.	TRBV23-1	TRBJ1-1	CASSVVGGANTEAFF	TGCGCCAGCAGTGTTGTAGGGGGAGCGAACACTGAAGCTTTCTTT
.	.	TRBV5-8	TRBJ2-5	CASSLDPGRETQYF	TGTGCCAGCAGCTTGGATCCAGGGCGGGAGACCCAGTACTTC
.	.	TRBV25-1	TRBJ1-3	CASSEPGSSGNTIYF	TGTGCCAGCAGTGAACCAGGCAGCTCTGGAAACACCATATATTTT
TRBD1	.	TRBV6-5	TRBJ2-2	CATTSGTGFAGELFF	TGTGCCACAACCTCAGGGACAGGGTTCGCCGGGGAGCTGTTTTTT
.	.	TRBV25-1	TRBJ1-1	CASSSSVQGNTEAFF	TGTGCCAGCAGTTCTTCAGTACAGGGGAACACTGAAGCTTTCTTT
.	.	TRBV4-3	TRBJ1-5	CASSPTASNQPQHF	TGCGCCAGCAGCCCCACAGCTAGCAATCAGCCCCAGCATTTT
.	.	TRBV9	TRBJ1-6	CASSPEGGFSPLHF	TGTGCCAGCAGCCCTGAAGGGGGTTTTTCACCCCTCCACTTT
TRBD2	.	TRBV9	TRBJ2-3	CASSVVSGGTDTQYF	TGTGCCAGCAGCGTTGTTAGCGGGGGCACAGATACGCAGTATTTT
TRBD2	few	TRBV18	TRBJ2-7	CASSPPGLYEQYF	TGTGCCAGCTCACCACCGGGACTATACGAGCAGTACTTC
TRBD1	few	TRBV18	TRBJ1-5	CASSGGQGDNQPQHF	TGTGCCAGCTCGGGGGGACAGGGGGACAATCAGCCCCAGCATTTT
.	.	TRBV7-9	TRBJ2-5	CASSLEGSGQETQYF	TGTGCCAGCAGCTTAGAAGGGTCAGGGCAAGAGACCCAGTACTTC
TRBD2	.	TRBV7-3	TRBJ2-1	CASSLVPTSAVNEQFF	TGTGCCAGCAGCTTGGTCCCAACTAGCGCAGTCAATGAGCAGTTCTTC
.	.	TRBV5-5	TRBJ2-7	CASSSPNRPYEQYF	TGTGCCAGCAGCTCCCCTAACCGTCCCTACGAGCAGTACTTC
TRBD1	.	TRBV2	TRBJ1-2	CASRPPGQGAGGYTF	TGTGCCAGCAGGCCCCCGGGACAGGGGGCAGGTGGCTACACCTTC
TRBD1	.	TRBV2	TRBJ2-1	CASSTTGIRNEQFF	TGTGCCAGCAGTACGACAGGGATTCGTAATGAGCAGTTCTTC
.	.	TRBV28	TRBJ1-6	CASSLIAPAGSPLHF	TGTGCCAGCAGTTTAATTGCCCCGGCGGGTTCACCCCTCCACTTT
.	.	TRBV11-1	TRBJ2-7	CASSLASGYEQYF	TGTGCCAGCAGCTTAGCGTCAGGGTACGAGCAGTACTTC
.	.	TRBV10-1	TRBJ2-5	CASSESQGQTLQETQYF	TGCGCCAGCAGTGAGTCGCAGGGGCAGACCCTACAAGAGACCCAGTACTTC
TRBD2	.	TRBV7-2	TRBJ2-1	CASSPRLAGGANEQFF	TGTGCCAGCAGCCCCCGACTAGCGGGGGGGGCCAATGAGCAGTTCTTC
.	.	TRBV27	TRBJ1-4	CASSPAEDQREEKLFF	TGTGCCAGCAGTCCCGCCGAGGACCAAAGGGAGGAAAAACTGTTTTTT
.	few	TRBV11-3	TRBJ2-7	CASSFRAGGHEQYF	TGTGCCAGCAGCTTTAGAGCAGGGGGGCACGAGCAGTACTTC
.	.	TRBV6-5	TRBJ1-1	CASSYGGGLNTEAFF	TGTGCCAGCAGTTACGGGGGCGGTTTGAACACTGAAGCTTTCTTT
TRBD1	.	TRBV9	TRBJ1-1	CASSVGGGARTEAFF	TGTGCCAGCAGCGTAGGAGGGGGCGCGAGGACTGAAGCTTTCTTT
TRBD2	.	TRBV4-1	TRBJ2-1	CASSHLGGYSYNEQFF	TGCGCCAGCAGCCATCTCGGGGGGTACTCCTACAATGAGCAGTTCTTC
.	.	TRBV19	TRBJ2-3	CASILRTQYF	TGTGCCAGTATCTTGCGGACGCAGTATTTT
.	.	TRBV5-1	TRBJ1-4	CASSLGFKEKLFF	TGCGCCAGCAGCCTCGGGTTCAAGGAAAAACTGTTTTTT
TRBD1	.	TRBV9	TRBJ2-5	CASSLGQGETQYF	TGTGCCAGCAGCCTGGGACAGGGAGAGACCCAGTACTTC
TRBD2	few	TRBV7-9	TRBJ2-7	CASSQGLAGVYEQYF	TGTGCCAGCAGCCAGGGGCTAGCGGGAGTCTACGAGCAGTACTTC
TRBD1	.	TRBV27	TRBJ2-1	CASSSRPRQGGVSYNEQFF	TGTGCCAGCAGTTCACGACCCAGACAGGGTGGGGTCTCCTACAATGAGCAGTTCTTC
.	.	TRBV6-5	TRBJ1-1	CASSYGPGRGTEAFF	TGTGCCAGCAGTTACGGACCGGGGAGGGGCACTGAAGCTTTCTTT
.	.	TRBV6-2/TRBV6-3	TRBJ2-7	CASSYGQGRLEQYF	TGTGCCAGCAGTTACGGGCAGGGGAGACTCGAGCAGTACTTC
.	.	TRBV7-3	TRBJ2-3	CASSPGGGYTDTQYF	TGTGCCAGCAGCCCGGGGGGCGGGTACACAGATACGCAGTATTTT
.	.	TRBV5-4	TRBJ1-2	CASSTYSTARNYGYTF	TGTGCCAGCAGCACTTACTCGACAGCTCGCAACTATGGCTACACCTTC
TRBD1	.	TRBV3-1/TRBV3-2	TRBJ1-5	CASSQDNRGRQPQHF	TGTGCCAGCAGCCAAGATAACAGGGGTAGGCAGCCCCAGCATTTT
.	.	TRBV27	TRBJ1-5	CASRTTGHNQPQHF	TGTGCCAGCAGGACTACAGGGCACAATCAGCCCCAGCATTTT